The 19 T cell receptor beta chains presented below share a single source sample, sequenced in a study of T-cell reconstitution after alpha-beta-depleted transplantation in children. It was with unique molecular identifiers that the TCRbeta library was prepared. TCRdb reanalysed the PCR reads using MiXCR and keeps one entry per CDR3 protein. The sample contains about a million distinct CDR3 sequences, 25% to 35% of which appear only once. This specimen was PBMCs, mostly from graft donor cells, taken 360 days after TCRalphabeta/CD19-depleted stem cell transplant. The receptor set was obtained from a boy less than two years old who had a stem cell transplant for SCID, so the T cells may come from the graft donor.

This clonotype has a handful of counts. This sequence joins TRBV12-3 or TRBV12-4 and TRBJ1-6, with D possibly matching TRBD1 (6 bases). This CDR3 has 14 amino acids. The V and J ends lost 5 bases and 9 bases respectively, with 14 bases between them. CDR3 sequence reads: CASSPTGRASPLHF. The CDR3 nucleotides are TGTGCCAGCAGTCCGACAGGTAGAGCTTCACCCCTCCACTTT.

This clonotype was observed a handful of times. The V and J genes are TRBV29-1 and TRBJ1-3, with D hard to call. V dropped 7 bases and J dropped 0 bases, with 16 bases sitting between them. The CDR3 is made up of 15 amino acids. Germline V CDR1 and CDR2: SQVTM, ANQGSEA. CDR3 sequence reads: CSADLPGSSGNTIYF. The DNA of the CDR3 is TGCAGCGCTGATTTACCGGGGAGCTCTGGAAACACCATATATTTT.

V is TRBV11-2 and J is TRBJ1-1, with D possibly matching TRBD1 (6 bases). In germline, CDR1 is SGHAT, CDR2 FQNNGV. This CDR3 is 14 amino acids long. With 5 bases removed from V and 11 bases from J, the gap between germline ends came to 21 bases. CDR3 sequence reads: CASSPGQLPFRAFF. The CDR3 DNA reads TGTGCCAGCAGCCCCGGACAGCTCCCTTTCAGGGCTTTCTTT.

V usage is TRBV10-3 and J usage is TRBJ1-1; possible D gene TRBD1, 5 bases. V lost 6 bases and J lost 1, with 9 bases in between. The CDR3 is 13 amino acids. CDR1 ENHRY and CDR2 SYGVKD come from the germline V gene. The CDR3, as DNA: TGTGCCATCAGCCAGGGACCGAACACTGAAGCTTTCTTT. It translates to CAISQGPNTEAFF.

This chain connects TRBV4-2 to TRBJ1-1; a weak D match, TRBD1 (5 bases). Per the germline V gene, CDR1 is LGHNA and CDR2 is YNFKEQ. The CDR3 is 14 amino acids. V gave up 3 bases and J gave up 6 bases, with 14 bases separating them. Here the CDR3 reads CASSHYRGTAEAFF. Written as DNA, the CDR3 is TGTGCCAGCAGCCATTACCGGGGGACGGCTGAAGCTTTCTTT.

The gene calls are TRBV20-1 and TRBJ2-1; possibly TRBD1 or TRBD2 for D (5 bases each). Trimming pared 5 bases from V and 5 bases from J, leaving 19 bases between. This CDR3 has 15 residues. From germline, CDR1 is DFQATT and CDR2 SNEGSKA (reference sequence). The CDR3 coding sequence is TGCAGTGCTTTGAAATCCCCTGGGGGTAACAATGAGCAGTTCTTC. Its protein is CSALKSPGGNNEQFF.

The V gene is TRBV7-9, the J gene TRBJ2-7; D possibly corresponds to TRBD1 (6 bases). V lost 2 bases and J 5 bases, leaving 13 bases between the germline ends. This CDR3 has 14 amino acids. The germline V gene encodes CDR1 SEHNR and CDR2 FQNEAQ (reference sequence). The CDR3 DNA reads TGTGCCAGCAGCTTAACAGGGCCGACCAACGAGCAGTACTTC. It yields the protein CASSLTGPTNEQYF.

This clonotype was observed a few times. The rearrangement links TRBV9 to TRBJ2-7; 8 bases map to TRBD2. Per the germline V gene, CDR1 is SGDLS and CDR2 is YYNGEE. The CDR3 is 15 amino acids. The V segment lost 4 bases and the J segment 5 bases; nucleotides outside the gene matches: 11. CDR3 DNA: TGTGCCAGCAGCTCGGGTTGGGGACTAGATCACGAGCAGTACTTC. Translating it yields CASSSGWGLDHEQYF.

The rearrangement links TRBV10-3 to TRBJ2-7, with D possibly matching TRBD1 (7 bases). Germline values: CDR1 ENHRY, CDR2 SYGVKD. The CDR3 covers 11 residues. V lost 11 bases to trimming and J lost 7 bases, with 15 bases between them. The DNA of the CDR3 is TGTGCCTCTCATCAGGGGGGTGAGCAGTACTTC. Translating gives CASHQGGEQYF.

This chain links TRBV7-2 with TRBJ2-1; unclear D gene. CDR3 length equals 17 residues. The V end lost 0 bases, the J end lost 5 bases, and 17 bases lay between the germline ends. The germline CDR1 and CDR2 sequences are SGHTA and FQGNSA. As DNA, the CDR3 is TGTGCCAGCAGCTTAGCGGCCGGAAGTTGGGCTGACAATGAGCAGTTCTTC. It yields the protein CASSLAAGSWADNEQFF.

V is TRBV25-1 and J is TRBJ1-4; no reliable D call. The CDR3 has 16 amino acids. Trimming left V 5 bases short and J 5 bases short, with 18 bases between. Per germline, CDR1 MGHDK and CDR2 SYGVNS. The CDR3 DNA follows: TGTGCCAGCAGTCCCCGCCCAGACCGGAGGAATGAAAAACTGTTTTTT. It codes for CASSPRPDRRNEKLFF.

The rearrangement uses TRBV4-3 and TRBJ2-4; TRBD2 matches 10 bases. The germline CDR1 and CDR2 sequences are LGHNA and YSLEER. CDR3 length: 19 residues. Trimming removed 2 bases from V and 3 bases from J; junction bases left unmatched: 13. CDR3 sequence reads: CASSQRLSGGPDNKNIQYF. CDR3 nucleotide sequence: TGCGCCAGCAGCCAACGGCTTAGCGGGGGGCCCGACAACAAAAACATTCAGTACTTC.

CDR3 sequence (DNA): TGTGCCAGCCTCGGACAGTCGAACACCGGGGAGCTGTTTTTT. This translates into CASLGQSNTGELFF. The chain carries TRBV6-2 or TRBV6-3 and TRBJ2-2, with D perhaps TRBD1 (6 bases). There are 14 residues in the CDR3. Germline CDR1 and CDR2: MNHEY and SVGEGT. The V end was cut by 8 bases, the J end by 0 bases, with 10 bases between.

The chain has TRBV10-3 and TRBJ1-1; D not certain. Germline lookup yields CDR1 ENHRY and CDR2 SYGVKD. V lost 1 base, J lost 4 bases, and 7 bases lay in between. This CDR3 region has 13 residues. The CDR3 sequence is CAISEWPTTEAFF. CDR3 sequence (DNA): TGTGCCATCAGTGAGTGGCCGACCACTGAAGCTTTCTTT.

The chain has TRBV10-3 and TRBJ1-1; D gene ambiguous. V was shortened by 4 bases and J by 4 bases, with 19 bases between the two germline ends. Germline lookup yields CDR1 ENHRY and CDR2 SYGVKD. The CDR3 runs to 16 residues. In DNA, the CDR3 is TGTGCCATCAGTGGAGTCGGCAGTCGCAAGGGCACTGAAGCTTTCTTT. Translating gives CAISGVGSRKGTEAFF.

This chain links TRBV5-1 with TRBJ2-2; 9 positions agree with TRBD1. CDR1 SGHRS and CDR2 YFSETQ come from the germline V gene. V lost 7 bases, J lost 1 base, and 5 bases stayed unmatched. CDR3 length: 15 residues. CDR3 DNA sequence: TGCGCCAGCCGGACAGGGGCGAAGAACACCGGGGAGCTGTTTTTT. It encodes CASRTGAKNTGELFF. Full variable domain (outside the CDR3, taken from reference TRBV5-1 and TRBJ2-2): KAGVTQTPRYLIKTRGQQVTLSCSPISGHRSVSWYQQTPGQGLQFLFEYFSETQRNKGNFPGRFSGRQFSNSRSEMNVSTLELGDSALYLCASRTGAKNTGELFFGEGSRLTVL.

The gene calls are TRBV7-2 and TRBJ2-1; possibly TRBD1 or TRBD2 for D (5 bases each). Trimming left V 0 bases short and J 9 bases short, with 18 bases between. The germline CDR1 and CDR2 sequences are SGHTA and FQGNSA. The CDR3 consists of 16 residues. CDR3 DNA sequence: TGTGCCAGCAGCTTAGCGCGGTCAGGGTTTCGGGGTGAGCAGTTCTTC. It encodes CASSLARSGFRGEQFF. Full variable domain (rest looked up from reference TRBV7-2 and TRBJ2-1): GAGVSQSPSNKVTEKGKDVELRCDPISGHTALYWYRQSLGQGLEFLIYFQGNSAPDKSGLPSDRFSAERTGGSVSTLTIQRTQQEDSAVYLCASSLARSGFRGEQFFGPGTRLTVL.

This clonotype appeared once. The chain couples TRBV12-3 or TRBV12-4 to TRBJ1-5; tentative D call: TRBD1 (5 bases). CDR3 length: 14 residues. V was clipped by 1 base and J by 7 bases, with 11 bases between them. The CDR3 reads CASSLGWGKQPQHF. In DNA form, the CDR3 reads TGTGCCAGCAGTTTAGGCTGGGGGAAACAGCCCCAGCATTTT.

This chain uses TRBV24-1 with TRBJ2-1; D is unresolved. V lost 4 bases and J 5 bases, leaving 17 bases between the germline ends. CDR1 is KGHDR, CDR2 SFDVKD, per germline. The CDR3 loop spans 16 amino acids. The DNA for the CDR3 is TGTGCCACCAGTGAGGCCCAGCCCGGTAGTCACAATGAGCAGTTCTTC. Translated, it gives CATSEAQPGSHNEQFF.